This TCR beta chain was recorded in a study of T cells in Graves' hyperthyroidism and ophthalmopathy. Study-level information: Peripheral blood was taken when the disease was first diagnosed, before any treatment began.

There are many counts of this clonotype. Its target is unknown. There were TCR beta CDR3 regions amplified from RNA transcripts. Using the HTBI primer set, a first-round RT-PCR was run on the TCR CDR3. TCRdb reanalysed the multiplex PCR reads using MiXCR and keeps one entry per CDR3 protein. The sample lists a few hundred thousand distinct CDR3 sequences, around a sixth occurring once. Notes on the study in general: Blood shared most expanded thyroid clonotypes above 0.001.

Germline CDR1 reads SGHVS; CDR2 reads FQNEAQ. Trimming took 2 bases from V and 2 from J, leaving 18 bases between them. This CDR3 is 18 amino acids long. Clinical symptoms, serum thyroxine and TRAb, thyroid ultrasound and orbital computed tomography were used for the diagnoses. The chain carries TRBV7-8 and TRBJ2-2, with D possibly matching TRBD1 (7 bases). The TCR comes from a woman under 30 with Graves' hyperthyroidism. Material: blood. The CDR3 nucleotides read TGTGCCAGCAGCTTACAGGGGGGACCCCTACTTAACACCGGGGAGCTGTTTTTT. Translating gives CASSLQGGPLLNTGELFF. The variable domain in full, completed from reference TRBV7-8 and TRBJ2-2, reads GAGVSQSPRYKVAKRGQDVALRCDPISGHVSLFWYQQALGQGPEFLTYFQNEAQLDKSGLPSDRFFAERPEGSVSTLKIQRTQQEDSAVYLCASSLQGGPLLNTGELFFGEGSRLTVL.